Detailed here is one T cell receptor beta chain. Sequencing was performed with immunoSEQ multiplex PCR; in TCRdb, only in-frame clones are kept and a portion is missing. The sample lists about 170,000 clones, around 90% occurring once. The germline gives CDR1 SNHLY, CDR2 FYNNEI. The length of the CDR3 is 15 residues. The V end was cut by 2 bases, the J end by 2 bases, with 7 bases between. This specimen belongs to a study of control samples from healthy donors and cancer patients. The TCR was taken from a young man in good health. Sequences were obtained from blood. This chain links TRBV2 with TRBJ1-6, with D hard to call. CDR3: CASSEQDAYNSPLHF. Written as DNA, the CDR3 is TGTGCCAGCAGTGAACAGGACGCCTATAATTCACCCCTCCACTTT.